Sequencing of this T cell receptor beta chain was carried out in a study of identical twins. Everyone who gave samples was a healthy Caucasian. About this clonotype itself: Its antigen is currently unknown.

Overall study findings and caveats: The study based its conclusions on cross-sectional statistical analysis and did not follow the same donors.

A universal primer site was added by template switching, and unique molecular identifiers were carried by the cDNA. TCRdb reprocessed the 5' RACE reads with MiXCR, giving one entry per CDR3 protein. This sample carries 450,000 or so distinct CDR3 sequences, over 12% of them seen once, and the ten largest clones take over 0.5%. The CDR3 runs 13 residues. Germline loops: CDR1 KGHDR, CDR2 SFDVKD. The V end lost 7 bases, the J end lost 0 bases, and 8 bases lay between the germline ends. This sample also belongs to another study, concerning yellow fever vaccine responses in identical twins.

This chain joins TRBV24-1 and TRBJ1-1; D gene uncertain. The sequence came from a woman aged 18-29 years in good health. Input material: CD4+ T cells sorted from blood. The CDR3 coding sequence is TGTGCCACCAGGGGGTCTTTGAACACTGAAGCTTTCTTT. As protein: CATRGSLNTEAFF.